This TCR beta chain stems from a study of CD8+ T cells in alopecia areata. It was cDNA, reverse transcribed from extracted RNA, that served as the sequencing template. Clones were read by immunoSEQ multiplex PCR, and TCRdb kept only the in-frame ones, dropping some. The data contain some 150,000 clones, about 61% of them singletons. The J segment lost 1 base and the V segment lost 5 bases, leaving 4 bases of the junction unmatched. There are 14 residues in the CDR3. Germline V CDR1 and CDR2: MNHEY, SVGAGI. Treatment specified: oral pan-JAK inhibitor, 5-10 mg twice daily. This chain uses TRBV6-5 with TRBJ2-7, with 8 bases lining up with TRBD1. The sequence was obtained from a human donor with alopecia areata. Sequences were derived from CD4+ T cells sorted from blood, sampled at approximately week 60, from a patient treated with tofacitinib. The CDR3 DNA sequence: TGTGCCAGCAGTCCGGGACAGGAGTCCTACGAGCAGTACTTC. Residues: CASSPGQESYEQYF.